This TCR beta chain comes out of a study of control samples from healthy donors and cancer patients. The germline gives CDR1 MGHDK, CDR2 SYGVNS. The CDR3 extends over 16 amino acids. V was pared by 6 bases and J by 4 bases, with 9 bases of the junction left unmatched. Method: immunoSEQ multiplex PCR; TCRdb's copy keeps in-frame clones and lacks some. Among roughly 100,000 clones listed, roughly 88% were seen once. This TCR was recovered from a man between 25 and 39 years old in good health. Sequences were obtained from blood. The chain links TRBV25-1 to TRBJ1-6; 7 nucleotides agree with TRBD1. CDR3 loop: CASSDGQAWYNSPLHF. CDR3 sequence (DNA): TGTGCCAGCAGCGACGGACAGGCTTGGTATAATTCACCCCTCCACTTT. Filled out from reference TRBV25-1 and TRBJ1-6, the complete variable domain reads EADIYQTPRYLVIGTGKKITLECSQTMGHDKMYWYQQDPGMELHLIHYSYGVNSTEKGDLSSESTVSRIRTEHFPLTLESARPSHTSQYLCASSDGQAWYNSPLHFGNGTRLTVT.